Listed here are 7 T cell receptor beta chains from one sample, sequenced in a study of spatial heterogeneity in lung cancer. Time point meaning: sample taken at primary tumor resection. Sequencing of whole RNA from tumor, nontumor lung or frozen PBMC involved no sorting. TCRdb fed the 5' RACE reads into MiXCR, producing one record per CDR3 protein. The data show around 12,000 distinct CDR3 sequences, with 14% seen just once and more than 35% held by the top ten. Sequenced here: PBMCs, sampled at surgery. These TCRs come from a male donor with early-stage non-small cell lung cancer.

This clonotype was observed many times. The chain carries TRBV6-5 and TRBJ1-3; 7 nucleotides agree with TRBD1. From germline, CDR1 is MNHEY and CDR2 SVGAGI. The CDR3 is 13 residues long. Here the CDR3 DNA reads TGTGTGACCGGGGACAGCTCTGGAAACACCATATATTTT. It specifies CVTGDSSGNTIYF.

This clonotype showed up just a few times. The chain carries TRBV5-1 and TRBJ2-3; D possibly uses TRBD1 or TRBD2 (6 bases each). The V gene lost 1 base and the J gene lost 0 bases, with 15 bases spanning the gap. CDR1 is SGHRS, CDR2 YFSETQ, per germline. This CDR3 is built from 17 residues. CDR3 amino acids: CASSLTGAGTSTDTQYF. The CDR3 nucleotides read TGCGCCAGCAGCTTGACGGGGGCCGGGACTAGCACAGATACGCAGTATTTT.

This sequence joins TRBV12-3 or TRBV12-4 and TRBJ2-7; 8 nucleotides line up with TRBD2. The CDR3 sequence is 14 residues long. Unmatched junction bases numbered 6, after V lost 6 bases and J lost 2 bases. The chain's CDR3 is CASSPLAATYEQYF. CDR3 bases: TGTGCCAGCAGCCCACTAGCGGCGACCTACGAGCAGTACTTC.

This clonotype was observed a few times. The chain links TRBV20-1 to TRBJ2-2; possible D gene TRBD1, 6 bases. The CDR3 loop spans 17 amino acids. Germline CDR1 is DFQATT and CDR2 is SNEGSKA (reference sequence). The V end lost 2 bases, the J end lost 4 bases, and 20 bases lay between the germline ends. CDR3 in DNA: TGCAGTGCTAGACCCGAGGACAGAGCCTCGTTCACCGGGGAGCTGTTTTTT. Protein sequence: CSARPEDRASFTGELFF.

This clonotype was detected only a few times. This rearrangement joins TRBV4-2 to TRBJ2-3; 15 bases fit TRBD2. Germline CDR1 reads LGHNA; CDR2 reads YNFKEQ. The CDR3 spans 18 residues. V was pared by 0 bases and J by 4 bases, with 5 bases of the junction left unmatched. The DNA for the CDR3 is TGTGCCAGCAGCCAAGATCCCGGACTAGCGGGGGGGGCAGATACGCAGTATTTT. Translation gives CASSQDPGLAGGADTQYF.

The rearrangement links TRBV10-3 to TRBJ2-3, with D perhaps given as TRBD1 or TRBD2 (5 bases each). CDR1 is ENHRY and CDR2 is SYGVKD in the germline V gene. The CDR3 extends over 12 amino acids. The V end lost 6 bases, the J end lost 6 bases, and 10 bases lay between the germline ends. The CDR3 sequence: CAISTEGDTQYF. The CDR3 DNA is TGTGCCATCAGCACCGAGGGGGATACGCAGTATTTT.

This clonotype came up a few times. The chain has TRBV5-1 and TRBJ2-2; D assignment may be TRBD1 or TRBD2 (6 bases each). The CDR3 loop spans 14 amino acids. V gave up 1 base and J gave up 8 bases, with 12 bases separating them. The germline CDR1 and CDR2 sequences are SGHRS and YFSETQ. The CDR3, as DNA: TGCGCCAGCAGCTTGATTGGGGGGCCGGGGGAGCTGTTTTTT. Translating gives CASSLIGGPGELFF.